A single sample is the source of the 21 T cell receptor beta chains below, sequenced in a study of T cells in Graves' hyperthyroidism and ophthalmopathy. RNA transcripts were the template for amplifying TCR beta CDR3 regions. The HTBI primer set served for first-round RT-PCR of the TCR CDR3. Each CDR3 protein gets one entry after TCRdb re-called the multiplex PCR reads with MiXCR. This sample has fewer than 600,000 distinct CDR3 sequences, with 14% found just once. Sequencing was done on a sample of blood. The origin of the receptors is a woman in her thirties or forties with Graves' hyperthyroidism.

This clonotype was seen many times. The CDR3 coding sequence is TGCAGTGCTAGGGTCGGAGGCAACACCGGGGAGCTGTTTTTT. Amino acid sequence: CSARVGGNTGELFF. The chain joins TRBV20-1 to TRBJ2-2; D perhaps matches TRBD2 (5 bases). Trimming cost V 3 bases and J 2 bases, with 10 bases left between them. This CDR3 has 14 amino acids. The germline V gene has CDR1 DFQATT and CDR2 SNEGSKA (reference sequence).

On this clonotype itself: A read error is possible here, since a much larger clone lies one base away. The rearrangement links TRBV12-3 or TRBV12-4 to TRBJ1-5, with 9 positions matching TRBD1. The CDR3 has 15 amino acids. With 7 bases clipped from V and 4 bases from J, the junction kept 8 bases outside the gene matches. The CDR3 here is CASNSGTGFNQPQHF. Written as DNA, the CDR3 is TGTGCCAGCAATTCTGGGACAGGGTTTAATCAGCCCCAGCATTTT.

This clonotype was recorded many times. The gene calls are TRBV5-1 and TRBJ1-1; the D gene is possibly TRBD1 (5 bases). The CDR3 has 14 amino acids. The V gene lost 4 bases and the J gene lost 2 bases, with 12 bases spanning the gap. CDR1 is SGHRS and CDR2 is YFSETQ in the germline V gene. CDR3 nucleotides: TGCGCCAGCAGCAGCTCCGGGGGAAACACTGAAGCTTTCTTT. It translates to CASSSSGGNTEAFF.

The chain is built from TRBV7-2 and TRBJ1-1, with a tentative D call TRBD1 (5 bases). V dropped 11 bases and J dropped 1 base, with 20 bases sitting between them. The CDR3 has 15 residues. The germline CDR1 and CDR2 sequences are SGHTA and FQGNSA. This CDR3 reads CAGLIAGTENTEAFF. The CDR3, as DNA: TGTGCCGGACTTATCGCCGGGACGGAGAACACTGAAGCTTTCTTT.

The CDR3 sequence is CASSIGLAGTSYAGELFF. The CDR3 bases are TGTGCCAGTAGTATAGGACTAGCGGGAACCTCTTATGCCGGGGAGCTGTTTTTT. V gene TRBV19 combines with J gene TRBJ2-2, with 11 bases matching TRBD2. Germline V gene sequence: CDR1 LNHDA, CDR2 SQIVND (reference sequence). Losses at the gene ends were 1 base for V and 6 bases for J; bases not matched to a gene: 10. The CDR3 is made up of 18 amino acids. Drawing the rest from reference TRBV19 and TRBJ2-2, the complete variable domain is DGGITQSPKYLFRKEGQNVTLSCEQNLNHDAMYWYRQDPGQGLRLIYYSQIVNDFQKGDIAEGYSVSREKKESFPLTVTSAQKNPTAFYLCASSIGLAGTSYAGELFFGEGSRLTVL.

This clonotype was recorded at least ten times. The chain is built from TRBV12-3 or TRBV12-4 and TRBJ2-1, with TRBD2 matching over 10 bases. J gave up 2 bases and V 5 bases, and 6 bases lay outside the gene matches. The CDR3 has 16 amino acids. CDR3 coding DNA: TGTGCCAGCAGTGCCTGGACTAGCGGTACCTACAATGAGCAGTTCTTC. Encoded protein: CASSAWTSGTYNEQFF.

This clonotype occurred many times. The chain has TRBV28 and TRBJ2-7, with TRBD2 identical over 12 bases. The germline gives CDR1 MDHEN, CDR2 SYDVKM. V was clipped by 4 bases and J by 3 bases; unmatched bases: 10. The CDR3 has 17 residues. The CDR3 nucleotides are TGTGCCAGCAGTTCTTCCCGACTACTAGCGGGAGGCTACGAGCAGTACTTC. This translates into CASSSSRLLAGGYEQYF.

This clonotype was counted at least ten times. This rearrangement joins TRBV10-3 to TRBJ1-1; D gene ambiguous. CDR1 is ENHRY and CDR2 is SYGVKD in the germline V gene. The V and J ends lost 0 bases and 1 base respectively, with 9 bases between them. The CDR3 sequence is 15 residues long. The CDR3 reads CAISESHSQNTEAFF. Here the CDR3 DNA reads TGTGCCATCAGTGAGTCGCACAGCCAGAACACTGAAGCTTTCTTT.

The rearrangement joins TRBV7-9 to TRBJ1-5; D is uncertain. The length of the CDR3 is 11 residues. Germline CDR1 reads SEHNR; CDR2 reads FQNEAQ (reference sequence). V lost 6 bases and J 13 bases, leaving 13 bases between the germline ends. The CDR3 protein is CASSRGPDQHF. CDR3 DNA: TGTGCCAGCAGTCGTGGGCCGGATCAGCATTTT.

This clonotype was recorded only once. This may be a read error: a much more frequent sequence differs by one nucleotide. Likely a read error: the CDR3 ends without its conserved phenylalanine or tryptophan. The rearrangement links TRBV27 to TRBJ2-7; 11 bases agree with TRBD2. The CDR3 spans 14 residues. Looked up from germline, CDR1 is MNHEY and CDR2 is SMNVEV (reference sequence). Trimming at V came to 7 bases and at J to 0 bases, leaving 2 bases not matched to a gene. The CDR3 nucleotides are TGTGCCAGCATCCTAGCGGGAGGCTCCTACGAGCAGTACCTC. Its translation: CASILAGGSYEQYL.

This clonotype was detected many times. The chain employs TRBV20-1 and TRBJ2-7; D possibly corresponds to TRBD1 (7 bases). CDR1 and CDR2 (germline): DFQATT, SNEGSKA (reference sequence). The CDR3 consists of 13 residues. V was pared by 4 bases and J by 7 bases, with 17 bases between. This chain's CDR3 is CSANRGTVGEQYF. The CDR3, as DNA: TGCAGTGCTAATCGCGGGACAGTGGGGGAGCAGTACTTC.

The chain joins TRBV20-1 to TRBJ2-1; 10 bases match TRBD2. With 3 bases clipped from V and 0 bases from J, the junction kept 11 bases outside the gene matches. Germline assignment: CDR1 DFQATT and CDR2 SNEGSKA (reference sequence). This CDR3 is built from 18 residues. CDR3 amino acids: CSARGGTSDASSYNEQFF. Here the CDR3 DNA reads TGCAGTGCTAGGGGGGGGACTAGCGACGCGAGCTCCTACAATGAGCAGTTCTTC.

This clonotype was seen many times. J is TRBJ1-1 and V is TRBV20-1, with D unclear. This CDR3 comprises 11 residues. The germline gives CDR1 DFQATT, CDR2 SNEGSKA (reference sequence). Trimming pared 3 bases from V and 1 base from J, leaving 3 bases between. CDR3 in DNA: TGCAGTGCTAGGAGGAACACTGAAGCTTTCTTT. This encodes CSARRNTEAFF.

This clonotype has ten or more counts. The V and J genes are TRBV5-1 and TRBJ2-3; D is undetermined. Trimming removed 5 bases at V and 2 bases at J, with 18 bases between. The V gene's germline CDR1 is SGHRS and CDR2 YFSETQ. This CDR3 is 16 amino acids long. The chain's CDR3 is CASSPPGSHPTDTQYF. The CDR3 region has the DNA TGCGCCAGCAGTCCCCCCGGTAGTCACCCCACAGATACGCAGTATTTT.

This clonotype was observed a few times. V usage is TRBV11-3 and J usage is TRBJ2-3; no clear D gene. The V and J ends lost 3 bases and 0 bases respectively, with 13 bases between them. Germline V gene lookup returns CDR1 SGHNT and CDR2 YENEEA. The CDR3 consists of 16 residues. This CDR3 reads CASSFSPTASTDTQYF. CDR3 nucleotide sequence: TGTGCCAGCAGCTTTAGCCCCACCGCTAGCACAGATACGCAGTATTTT.

In its sample, this clonotype was seen a few times. The CDR3 region is CASSFASGSTDTQYF. The CDR3 nucleotides are TGTGCCAGCAGCTTCGCATCCGGAAGCACAGATACGCAGTATTTT. The chain recombines TRBV5-4 with TRBJ2-3; D unclear. The CDR3 consists of 15 residues. V dropped 2 bases and J dropped 0 bases, with 10 bases sitting between them. The germline V gene has CDR1 SGHNT and CDR2 YYREEE (reference sequence).

This clonotype was observed many times. The rearrangement uses TRBV6-1 and TRBJ1-4; the match to TRBD1 covers 11 bases. Germline CDR1 MNHNS, CDR2 SASEGT. V lost 8 bases and J lost 7; bases outside the gene matches: 18. The CDR3 length is 18 residues. In DNA, the CDR3 is TGTGCCAGCCTTGGGACAGGGGGACAAAACCCGCGGCCTGAAAAACTGTTTTTT. Translation: CASLGTGGQNPRPEKLFF.

This chain links TRBV12-3 or TRBV12-4 with TRBJ2-2, with TRBD1 identical over 9 bases. CDR3 length equals 16 residues. The trim removed 4 bases at V and 3 bases at J, leaving 6 bases unmatched. For the CDR3, the DNA is TGTGCCAGCAGTTCCCGGGACAGGGCGGACACCGGGGAGCTGTTTTTT. This encodes CASSSRDRADTGELFF.

This clonotype was counted ten times or more. The chain employs TRBV7-2 and TRBJ1-2; D may be TRBD1 (6 bases). CDR1 SGHTA and CDR2 FQGNSA come from the germline V gene. V was trimmed by 4 bases and J by 6 bases, leaving 15 bases between them. The CDR3 runs 14 residues. The CDR3: CASSYTGPGDGYTF. The CDR3 DNA sequence: TGTGCCAGCAGCTATACAGGGCCGGGCGATGGCTACACCTTC. The full variable domain, its missing parts supplied by reference TRBV7-2 and TRBJ1-2, is GAGVSQSPSNKVTEKGKDVELRCDPISGHTALYWYRQSLGQGLEFLIYFQGNSAPDKSGLPSDRFSAERTGGSVSTLTIQRTQQEDSAVYLCASSYTGPGDGYTFGSGTRLTVV.

This clonotype was counted many times. The rearrangement uses TRBV3-1 and TRBJ2-3; no clear D gene. This CDR3 has 15 residues. Germline loops: CDR1 LGHDT, CDR2 YNNKEL (reference sequence). Trimming pared 0 bases from V and 4 bases from J, leaving 11 bases between. The CDR3 nucleotides are TGTGCCAGCAGCCAAGATCCACAAGTGTCAGATACGCAGTATTTT. Translated: CASSQDPQVSDTQYF.

Ten or more counts support this clonotype. V is TRBV30 and J is TRBJ1-1, with D maybe TRBD1 (6 bases). V lost 5 bases to trimming and J lost 5 bases, with 15 bases between them. Germline V gene data show CDR1 as GTSNPN and CDR2 as SVGIG (reference sequence). The CDR3 is 13 amino acids. The CDR3, as DNA: TGTGCCTGGGGGACACTGGGTTTAACTGAAGCTTTCTTT. It is translated as CAWGTLGLTEAFF.